The 31 T cell receptor beta chains given below trace back to one sample, sequenced in a study of CD8 T cells in ankylosing spondylitis. A single record per CDR3 protein comes from TCRdb applying MiXCR to the 5' RACE reads. Of almost 30,000 distinct CDR3 sequences listed, around 5% are singletons. Sequencing was carried out using blood, either unsorted or a sorted T cell fraction (not recorded which). These receptors all come from a female donor with ankylosing spondylitis or in good health (not recorded which).

Ten or more counts support this clonotype. The chain carries TRBV9 and TRBJ2-7, with TRBD2 identical over 9 bases. V was pared by 2 bases and J by 6 bases, with 9 bases of the junction left unmatched. This CDR3 is 15 amino acids long. The germline CDR1 and CDR2 sequences are SGDLS and YYNGEE. DNA of the CDR3: TGTGCCAGCAGCGTGGGGAGCGGGGGGCCCTCCGAGCAGTACTTC. It codes for CASSVGSGGPSEQYF.

This clonotype was observed many times. This chain joins TRBV9 and TRBJ2-3; D call uncertain. V was trimmed by 0 bases and J by 2 bases, leaving 13 bases between them. The CDR3 has 16 amino acids. Per the germline V gene, CDR1 is SGDLS and CDR2 is YYNGEE. The chain's CDR3 is CASSVAGLTLTDTQYF. In DNA form, the CDR3 reads TGTGCCAGCAGCGTAGCCGGGCTCACACTCACAGATACGCAGTATTTT.

This clonotype has more than one count but fewer than ten. The rearrangement uses TRBV9 and TRBJ2-1; 15 nucleotides align to TRBD2. The V gene's germline CDR1 is SGDLS and CDR2 YYNGEE. The CDR3 runs 20 residues. V trimming: 1 base; J trimming: 3 bases; junction bases outside the gene matches: 11. CDR3 amino acids: CASSVSGTGTSGGLYNEQFF. In nucleotides, the CDR3 is TGTGCCAGCAGCGTAAGCGGAACCGGGACTAGCGGGGGGCTCTACAATGAGCAGTTCTTC.

This clonotype was seen ten or more times. J is TRBJ2-5 and V is TRBV5-1; D possibly uses TRBD1 or TRBD2 (5 bases each). V was trimmed by 1 base and J by 5 bases, leaving 9 bases between them. Germline assignment: CDR1 SGHRS and CDR2 YFSETQ. The CDR3 is 13 residues long. The CDR3 bases are TGCGCCAGCAGCTTGAGCAGGGACGAGACCCAGTACTTC. It encodes CASSLSRDETQYF.

This clonotype was found many times. This chain joins TRBV9 and TRBJ2-3; D is undetermined. The CDR3 is made up of 14 amino acids. Germline lookup yields CDR1 SGDLS and CDR2 YYNGEE. The germline V and J ends were trimmed by 4 bases and 1 base, with 10 bases remaining between them. The CDR3 DNA reads TGTGCCAGCAGCACCCGGACCGGCACAGATACGCAGTATTTT. Translation gives CASSTRTGTDTQYF.

This clonotype came up many times. The chain recombines TRBV9 with TRBJ1-2; no firm D call. V was clipped by 1 base and J by 3 bases, with 13 bases between them. Germline V gene lookup returns CDR1 SGDLS and CDR2 YYNGEE. The CDR3 extends over 15 amino acids. CDR3 amino acids: CASSVNPLAYYGYTF. CDR3 in DNA: TGTGCCAGCAGCGTAAATCCCCTCGCTTACTATGGCTACACCTTC.

This clonotype was seen many times. The chain combines TRBV9 with TRBJ1-1, with 7 bases identical to TRBD1. Trimming cost V 4 bases and J 0 bases; bases outside gene matches: 3. The V gene's germline CDR1 is SGDLS and CDR2 YYNGEE. The CDR3 sequence is 14 residues long. CDR3 coding DNA: TGTGCCAGCAGCCGGGACAGCATGAACACTGAAGCTTTCTTT. This encodes CASSRDSMNTEAFF.

The chain carries TRBV9 and TRBJ2-7, with a weak D call TRBD1 (6 bases). Germline V lookup: CDR1 SGDLS, CDR2 YYNGEE. The CDR3 is 14 residues long. V shed 0 bases and J shed 2 bases, with 9 bases lying between them. The CDR3 protein is CASSVEQGAYEQYF. CDR3 DNA: TGTGCCAGCAGCGTAGAACAGGGAGCCTACGAGCAGTACTTC.

This clonotype showed up many times. CDR3 nucleotide sequence: TGTGCCAGCAGCGTAGGCTGGCTCCCTGGGGCCAACGTCCTGACTTTC. It is translated as CASSVGWLPGANVLTF. The genes are TRBV9 and TRBJ2-6; no reliable D call. The length of the CDR3 is 16 residues. The V gene lost 0 bases and the J gene lost 2 bases, with 9 bases spanning the gap. Germline V gene sequence: CDR1 SGDLS, CDR2 YYNGEE.

This clonotype was seen at least ten times. The genes are TRBV9 and TRBJ1-2; a possible D gene is TRBD1 (5 bases). The V gene lost 5 bases and the J gene lost 5 bases, with 10 bases spanning the gap. The V gene's germline CDR1 is SGDLS and CDR2 YYNGEE. This CDR3 region has 12 residues. CDR3 nucleotides: TGTGCCAGCAGTGACAGAAAATATGGCTACACCTTC. Amino acids: CASSDRKYGYTF.

This clonotype was counted ten times or more. The V call is TRBV9, the J call TRBJ2-7; D might be TRBD2 (5 bases). Germline V CDR1 and CDR2: SGDLS, YYNGEE. V was pared by 4 bases and J by 5 bases, with 19 bases between. The CDR3 length is 15 residues. The CDR3 loop is CASSNGLFLGDEQYF. Written as DNA, the CDR3 is TGTGCCAGCAGCAATGGACTGTTCTTGGGCGACGAGCAGTACTTC.

This clonotype has ten or more counts. The chain carries TRBV9 and TRBJ2-2; D gene uncertain. The V gene lost 4 bases and the J gene lost 3 bases, with 4 bases spanning the gap. This CDR3 has 12 amino acids. The germline V gene encodes CDR1 SGDLS and CDR2 YYNGEE. The CDR3 protein is CASSRYTGELFF. The CDR3 region has the DNA TGTGCCAGCAGCCGTTACACCGGGGAGCTGTTTTTT.

This clonotype was counted at least ten times. The rearrangement uses TRBV20-1 and TRBJ1-1; unclear D gene. This CDR3 is 13 amino acids long. Trimming shortened V by 0 bases and J by 3 bases, and 8 bases separated the two germline ends. Germline V lookup: CDR1 DFQATT, CDR2 SNEGSKA (reference sequence). DNA for the CDR3: TGCAGTGCTAGAGATGCCCAGGACACTGAAGCTTTCTTT. Its protein product is CSARDAQDTEAFF.

This clonotype was detected ten times or more. The chain uses TRBV9 and TRBJ2-1; D unresolved. The ends were cut back, 5 bases at V and 1 base at J, with 10 bases in the middle. CDR1 and CDR2 from the germline V gene are SGDLS and YYNGEE. CDR3 length: 14 residues. Here the CDR3 DNA reads TGTGCCAGCAGAGGAACGCAGTCCTACAATGAGCAGTTCTTC. Translating gives CASRGTQSYNEQFF.

The sample holds a few counts of this clonotype. The gene calls are TRBV9 and TRBJ2-3; D possibly corresponds to TRBD2 (6 bases). V gave up 4 bases and J gave up 3 bases, with 24 bases separating them. CDR3 size: 18 residues. Germline V gene data show CDR1 as SGDLS and CDR2 as YYNGEE. The CDR3 coding sequence is TGTGCCAGCAGCCCGAGTAGCGGTTACCTGATAAAAACAGATACGCAGTATTTT. The encoded protein is CASSPSSGYLIKTDTQYF.

V usage is TRBV9 and J usage is TRBJ2-1; the D gene is possibly TRBD2 (5 bases). Germline CDR1 reads SGDLS; CDR2 reads YYNGEE. The CDR3 spans 15 residues. V lost 0 bases and J 3 bases, leaving 10 bases between the germline ends. CDR3: CASSVGSGLYNEQFF. For the CDR3, the DNA is TGTGCCAGCAGCGTAGGAAGCGGACTCTACAATGAGCAGTTCTTC.

V gene TRBV9 combines with J gene TRBJ2-6; 11 nucleotides agree with TRBD2. The V gene end was trimmed by 0 bases and the J gene end by 3 bases; junction bases not matched to a gene: 5. The germline V gene encodes CDR1 SGDLS and CDR2 YYNGEE. The length of the CDR3 is 18 residues. The DNA for the CDR3 is TGTGCCAGCAGCGTAGATAGCGGGGGGGCCGTTGGGGCCAACGTCCTGACTTTC. This sequence encodes CASSVDSGGAVGANVLTF.

This clonotype was counted ten times or more. The chain is built from TRBV9 and TRBJ2-2; a possible D gene is TRBD1 (6 bases). The CDR3 runs to 14 residues. Germline V gene lookup returns CDR1 SGDLS and CDR2 YYNGEE. V was clipped by 3 bases and J by 1 base, with 7 bases between them. CDR3 sequence reads: CASSARGNTGELFF. The CDR3 DNA is TGTGCCAGCAGCGCCAGGGGGAACACCGGGGAGCTGTTTTTT.

This clonotype was recorded many times. V and J are TRBV9 and TRBJ2-1; TRBD2 agrees at 7 bases. CDR1 and CDR2 from the germline V gene are SGDLS and YYNGEE. Losses at the gene ends were 4 bases for V and 5 bases for J; bases not matched to a gene: 9. The CDR3 sequence is 15 residues long. The DNA for the CDR3 is TGTGCCAGCAGCCCCACGTGGGGGGGGAACAATGAGCAGTTCTTC. Translation: CASSPTWGGNNEQFF.

The genes are TRBV9 and TRBJ2-3; D is perhaps TRBD1 (6 bases). Between the trimmed V and J ends, which lost 0 bases and 4 bases, there was a span of 12 bases. Germline V lookup: CDR1 SGDLS, CDR2 YYNGEE. The CDR3 totals 15 residues. The CDR3 sequence: CASSVAPQGPDTQYF. The DNA for the CDR3 is TGTGCCAGCAGCGTAGCTCCACAGGGACCAGATACGCAGTATTTT. Together with reference TRBV9 and TRBJ2-3, the CDR3 gives the full variable domain: DSGVTQTPKHLITATGQRVTLRCSPRSGDLSVYWYQQSLDQGLQFLIQYYNGEERAKGNILERFSAQQFPDLHSELNLSSLELGDSALYFCASSVAPQGPDTQYFGPGTRLTVL.

Ten or more counts support this clonotype. This chain connects TRBV9 to TRBJ2-1; the D call may be TRBD1 or TRBD2 (5 bases each). CDR3 length: 11 residues. The germline V gene has CDR1 SGDLS and CDR2 YYNGEE. Trimming took 0 bases from V and 12 from J, leaving 7 bases between them. The CDR3 DNA reads as TGTGCCAGCAGCGTAGGAGGGGTGCAGTTCTTC. Residues: CASSVGGVQFF.

This clonotype was recorded a few times. J is TRBJ2-1 and V is TRBV9; 11 bases are a match to TRBD2. CDR1 SGDLS and CDR2 YYNGEE come from the germline V gene. The CDR3 contains 16 residues. V shed 4 bases and J 2 bases; nucleotides not matched to a gene: 5. This CDR3 reads CASSKPGLAAYNEQFF. The CDR3 bases are TGTGCCAGCAGCAAACCGGGACTAGCGGCCTACAATGAGCAGTTCTTC.

This clonotype was observed at least ten times. The chain carries TRBV9 and TRBJ1-2; the match to TRBD1 covers 8 bases. The germline V gene encodes CDR1 SGDLS and CDR2 YYNGEE. This CDR3 has 15 amino acids. V was clipped by 3 bases and J by 8 bases; unmatched bases: 12. The chain's CDR3 is CASSADRGRGDGYTF. For the CDR3, the DNA is TGTGCCAGCAGCGCAGACAGGGGCCGGGGGGACGGCTACACCTTC.

This clonotype showed up many times. This sequence joins TRBV9 and TRBJ2-5, with TRBD1 as a possible D gene (5 bases). Trimming removed 1 base at V and 4 bases at J, with 11 bases between. Germline values: CDR1 SGDLS, CDR2 YYNGEE. The CDR3 has 14 amino acids. The CDR3 DNA reads as TGTGCCAGCAGCGTACAGGGTTCCGGAGAGACCCAGTACTTC. It codes for CASSVQGSGETQYF.

This clonotype was recorded at least ten times. The V call is TRBV9, the J call TRBJ2-5, with TRBD2 identical over 10 bases. Germline V CDR1 and CDR2: SGDLS, YYNGEE. The V gene end was trimmed by 3 bases and the J gene end by 1 base; junction bases not matched to a gene: 6. The length of the CDR3 is 16 residues. DNA for the CDR3: TGTGCCAGCAGCGAAGCAGCTAGCGGGGGCCAAGAGACCCAGTACTTC. This translates into CASSEAASGGQETQYF.

The table lists this clonotype with a few counts. J is TRBJ2-1 and V is TRBV9; TRBD2 agrees at 9 bases. The CDR3 is 15 amino acids. After removal of 4 bases from V and 8 bases from J, the junction contained 10 bases not matched to a gene. CDR1 and CDR2 from the germline V gene are SGDLS and YYNGEE. The CDR3 DNA reads TGTGCCAGCAGCCCGGGACTAGCCGAAAATTATGAGCAGTTCTTC. Translating it yields CASSPGLAENYEQFF.

By sample share, this clonotype is medium-sized. The chain employs TRBV9 and TRBJ1-5, with 12 bases fitting TRBD1. Germline assignment: CDR1 SGDLS and CDR2 YYNGEE. The J segment lost 6 bases and the V segment lost 3 bases, leaving 7 bases of the junction unmatched. This CDR3 is 16 amino acids long. The CDR3 DNA reads as TGTGCCAGCAGCGCAGGGGGACAGGGGGCAAGTCAGCCCCAGCATTTT. It is translated as CASSAGGQGASQPQHF.

The chain is built from TRBV9 and TRBJ2-1; 9 nucleotides line up with TRBD2. The CDR3 consists of 16 residues. V trimming: 2 bases; J trimming: 5 bases; junction bases outside the gene matches: 8. Germline assignment: CDR1 SGDLS and CDR2 YYNGEE. The CDR3 bases are TGTGCCAGCAGCGTTACGGCTAGCGGGACCAACAATGAGCAGTTCTTC. Translating it yields CASSVTASGTNNEQFF.

In this sample, this clonotype turned up many times. Mismatch with germline at one junction end may stem from a read error. This chain joins TRBV9 and TRBJ2-1, with 8 bases identical to TRBD1. Germline loops: CDR1 SGDLS, CDR2 YYNGEE. The CDR3 is 13 residues long. This CDR3 reads CASSESLRTGPIF. CDR3 sequence (DNA): TGTGCCAGCAGCGAGTCCCTCCGGACAGGGCCGATCTTC. Filled out from reference TRBV9 and TRBJ2-1, the complete variable domain reads DSGVTQTPKHLITATGQRVTLRCSPRSGDLSVYWYQQSLDQGLQFLIQYYNGEERAKGNILERFSAQQFPDLHSELNLSSLELGDSALYFCASSESLRTGPIFGPGTRLTVL.

This clonotype has only a few counts. The chain employs TRBV9 and TRBJ1-5; maybe TRBD1 (6 bases). V lost 3 bases and J lost 5, with 9 bases in between. This CDR3 has 13 amino acids. Per the germline V gene, CDR1 is SGDLS and CDR2 is YYNGEE. The CDR3 loop reads CASSEGGYQPQHF. As DNA, the CDR3 is TGTGCCAGCAGCGAGGGGGGTTATCAGCCCCAGCATTTT.

The rearrangement uses TRBV21-1 and TRBJ2-2; the D call TRBD2 from the table was never checked on the DNA. TRBV21-1 is noted as a pseudogene. The CDR3 is 14 residues long. In nucleotides, the CDR3 is TGTGCCAGCAGCAGAGACTCCCGCACCGGGGAGCTGTTTTTT. Residues: CASSRDSRTGELFF.